Detailed here is one T cell receptor beta chain. The repertoire was sequenced with immunoSEQ multiplex PCR; TCRdb's copy has only in-frame clones and lacks some. This table has 200,000 to 250,000 clones, 84% appearing once. Recruitment covered 20 to 25 US areas and drew participants whose ages spanned about 18 to 90 years. This sample was included in a study of blood T cell repertoires in COVID-19. In the study overall: Material from acute and convalescent COVID-19 was sourced from the United States, Italy and Spain.

This CDR3 contains 15 residues. The germline gives CDR1 ENHRY, CDR2 SYGVKD. V was trimmed by 7 bases and J by 0 bases, leaving 12 bases between them. The source of this sequence is a middle-aged woman who had recovered from COVID-19. The V gene is TRBV10-3, the J gene TRBJ2-2, with a possible D match to TRBD2 (6 bases). Sequencing was carried out using PBMCs or T cells enriched from blood (not recorded which). CDR3 protein: CAITSGESNTGELFF. The CDR3 DNA reads as TGTGCCATCACGTCGGGGGAATCGAACACCGGGGAGCTGTTTTTT.